The clone carrying this T cell receptor (beta chain) was seen a handful of times. Its antigen remains unknown. This specimen comes from a study of T cells in Graves' hyperthyroidism and ophthalmopathy. Overall study results and limits: The blood repertoire included most of the expanded thyroid clonotypes above 0.001.

Regions amplified from RNA transcripts were the TCR beta CDR3 regions. HTBI primers were used for first-round RT-PCR of the TCR CDR3. TCRdb analysed the multiplex PCR reads with MiXCR anew, one entry per CDR3 protein. Among around 300,000 distinct CDR3 sequences listed, roughly 18% were seen once. CDR3 length: 15 amino acids. V was cut by 2 bases and J by 3 bases, with 13 bases left in between. CDR1 MNHNY and CDR2 SVGAGI come from the germline V gene (reference sequence). The sequence was collected from a man in his fifties with Graves' ophthalmopathy. Sequencing was done on a sample of blood. The chain employs TRBV6-6 and TRBJ1-1, with D possibly being TRBD1 (5 bases). DNA of the CDR3: TGTGCCAGCAGTTACAGTCAAAGGGGTGACACTGAAGCTTTCTTT. This encodes CASSYSQRGDTEAFF.